This T cell receptor (beta chain) was identified during a study of Tregs in tolerant kidney transplant recipients. Sequenced by immunoSEQ multiplex PCR; TCRdb stores in-frame clones only, minus some. The sample shows around 230,000 clones, roughly 80% of them seen only once. Points from the study as a whole: Few patients were studied, so findings need validation in larger groups.

Note on this clone: Antigen: not known.

The sequence derives from a human donor in good health. The source material was CD4+ T cells from blood.

For the CDR3, the DNA is TGTGCCAGCAGAAACACCGGGAGGTTGAATGGCTACACCTTC. This translates into CASRNTGRLNGYTF. The J gene is TRBJ1-2, the V gene TRBV6-1, with D uncertain. V was cut by 6 bases and J by 6 bases, with 17 bases left in between. This CDR3 is 14 amino acids long. The germline CDR1 and CDR2 sequences are MNHNS and SASEGT.